The source of this T cell receptor (beta chain) is a study of cytomegalovirus exposure and HLA in healthy donors. In regard to this clone: No antigen is known for it.

With 60 Vbeta and 13 Jbeta primers, the PCR was carried out. TCRdb keeps only in-frame clones here, not all; method: immunoSEQ multiplex PCR. The sample contains about 140,000 clones, around 82% of which appear only once. Overall study results and limits: Associated with cytomegalovirus, according to the listing, were around 160 TCR beta chains. For cytomegalovirus status, the classifier reportedly gave diagnoses with high specificity and sensitivity.

Trimming pared 6 bases from V and 4 bases from J, leaving 16 bases between. CDR1 is MDHEN and CDR2 is SYDVKM in the germline V gene. The CDR3 loop spans 15 amino acids. This chain links TRBV28 with TRBJ1-5, with a weak D call TRBD1 (6 bases). The sequenced sample consisted of PBMCs. This receptor was taken from a man aged 50-60 years in good health and CMV-seronegative. The CDR3 loop reads CASRAPTGTNQPQHF. CDR3 coding DNA: TGTGCCAGCAGAGCCCCAACAGGGACGAATCAGCCCCAGCATTTT.